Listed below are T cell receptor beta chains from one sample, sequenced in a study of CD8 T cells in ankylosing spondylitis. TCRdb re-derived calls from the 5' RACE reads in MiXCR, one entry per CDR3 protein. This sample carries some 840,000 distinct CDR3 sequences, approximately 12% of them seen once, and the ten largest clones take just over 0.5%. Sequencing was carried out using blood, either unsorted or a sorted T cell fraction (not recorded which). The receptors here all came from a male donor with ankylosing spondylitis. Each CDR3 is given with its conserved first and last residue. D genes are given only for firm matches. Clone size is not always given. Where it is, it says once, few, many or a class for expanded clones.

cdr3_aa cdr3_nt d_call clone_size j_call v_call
CATSREIPIVPSYEQYF TGTGCCACCAGCAGAGAGATCCCGATTGTCCCCTCCTACGAGCAGTACTTC NA many TRBJ2-7 TRBV15
CASSLFKGAGLYEQYF TGTGCCAGCAGTTTGTTTAAAGGAGCGGGGCTTTACGAGCAGTACTTC TRBD2 few TRBJ2-7 TRBV27
CASSLRPTNEKLFF TGTGCCAGCAGCTTACGGCCAACTAATGAAAAACTGTTTTTT NA few TRBJ1-4 TRBV13
CASSQVPWLRQYF TGCGCCAGCAGCCAAGTCCCATGGCTTCGGCAGTACTTC NA NA TRBJ2-7 TRBV4-1
CASSPGTALVF TGTGCCAGCAGCCCCGGGACAGCCTTGGTTTTC TRBD1 NA TRBJ2-5 TRBV7-3
CASSQAYQETQYF TGCGCCAGCAGCCAGGCCTATCAGGAGACCCAGTACTTC NA few TRBJ2-5 TRBV4-3
CASSLGQYNEKLFF TGCGCCAGCAGCTTGGGACAGTATAATGAAAAACTGTTTTTT NA many TRBJ1-4 TRBV5-1
CSARDPWAEAQYF TGCAGTGCTAGAGATCCCTGGGCCGAGGCGCAGTATTTT NA many TRBJ2-3 TRBV20-1
CASSQSGASTDTQYF TGTGCCAGCAGCCAGAGCGGGGCTAGCACAGATACGCAGTATTTT TRBD2 many TRBJ2-3 TRBV7-2
CATIEGRFGALMNTEAFF TGTGCCACTATAGAGGGGAGGTTTGGAGCGCTTATGAACACTGAAGCTTTCTTT NA few TRBJ1-1 TRBV6-2/TRBV6-3
CASSSRQDQGELFF TGTGCCAGCAGTTCCCGACAGGATCAGGGGGAGCTGTTTTTT NA few TRBJ2-2 TRBV12-3/TRBV12-4
CSVESGRAPSYNEQFF TGCAGCGTTGAAAGCGGGAGGGCCCCCAGCTACAATGAGCAGTTCTTC TRBD2 many TRBJ2-1 TRBV29-1
CASSHRAGTYGYTF TGCGCCAGCAGCCATAGAGCCGGGACCTATGGCTACACCTTC NA NA TRBJ1-2 TRBV4-3
CSAPGQGNYGYTF TGCAGTGCTCCCGGACAGGGGAACTATGGCTACACCTTC TRBD1 many TRBJ1-2 TRBV20-1
CASSHSPRRGNYGYTF TGTGCCAGCAGCCATTCCCCCCGCAGGGGGAACTATGGCTACACCTTC TRBD1 NA TRBJ1-2 TRBV5-4
CAWTYEREAEAFF TGTGCCTGGACTTACGAGAGGGAAGCTGAAGCTTTCTTT NA NA TRBJ1-1 TRBV30